This TCR beta chain was captured in a study of T cells after posttransplantation cyclophosphamide. Study-wide results and limits: Later blood repertoires were often dominated by clones from the donor CD8+ memory compartment.

Cells defined as naive were viable CD3+CD4+ or CD3+CD8+ and CCR7+CD45RA+CD45RO-CD95-CD27+CD28+. Peripheral blood was collected from the related graft donor on the marrow donation day. Concerning this clone: The target antigen is unknown.

Produced via immunoSEQ multiplex PCR; TCRdb's table is partial and in-frame only. The sample includes about 16,000 clones, 85% to 95% of them seen just once. J was trimmed by 1 base and V by 7 bases; bases with no gene match: 6. The V gene's germline CDR1 is LNHDA and CDR2 SQIVND (reference sequence). The CDR3 totals 15 residues. The sample taken for sequencing was naive CD4+ T cells sorted from blood. This receptor was identified in a woman aged 45-60 years in good health and a related stem cell transplant donor. This chain connects TRBV19 to TRBJ2-2, with 7 bases identical to TRBD1. The CDR3 protein is CASTGQELNTGELFF. CDR3 bases: TGTGCCAGTACCGGACAGGAACTGAACACCGGGGAGCTGTTTTTT.